This T cell receptor (beta chain) appears in the sequencing data of a study of response to subunit inactivated influenza vaccine. Study-level points and caveats: There was a suggestion from the authors that each seasonal influenza vaccination recruits few new T cells.

This CDR3 is 14 amino acids long. CDR1 is SGHKS, CDR2 YYEKEE, per germline (reference sequence). Deletions cut 0 bases from V and 0 bases from J, with 6 bases between. One entry per CDR3 protein, called by TCRdb with MiXCR from the RT-PCR reads. The sample includes approximately 520,000 distinct CDR3 sequences, 15% to 20% of them seen just once. The sample holds many counts of this clonotype. Its matching antigen is unknown. Specimen: CD4+ T cells sorted from PBMCs, collected about 24 months after vaccination. The sequence was obtained from a man aged 45 to 75 who received an inactivated influenza vaccine. The rearrangement joins TRBV5-5 to TRBJ1-1; D call uncertain. CDR3 loop: CASSLDWMNTEAFF. Written as DNA, the CDR3 is TGTGCCAGCAGCTTGGATTGGATGAACACTGAAGCTTTCTTT.